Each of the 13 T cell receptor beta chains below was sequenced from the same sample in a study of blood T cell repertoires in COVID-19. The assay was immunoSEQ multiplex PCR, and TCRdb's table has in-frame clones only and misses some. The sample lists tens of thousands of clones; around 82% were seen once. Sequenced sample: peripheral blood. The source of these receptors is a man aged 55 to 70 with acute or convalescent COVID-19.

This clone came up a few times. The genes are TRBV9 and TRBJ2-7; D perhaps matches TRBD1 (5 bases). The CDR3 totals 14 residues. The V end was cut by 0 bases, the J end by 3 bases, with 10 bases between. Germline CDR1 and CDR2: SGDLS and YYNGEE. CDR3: CASSVATGHYEQYF. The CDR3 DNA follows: TGTGCCAGCAGCGTAGCCACAGGCCACTACGAGCAGTACTTC.

CDR3 in amino acids: CASSYRGAEAFF. CDR3 in DNA: TGTGCCAGCAGTTACCGGGGGGCTGAAGCTTTCTTT. J is TRBJ1-1 and V is TRBV6-5; D is possibly TRBD1 (5 bases). This CDR3 region has 12 residues. Trimming left V 2 bases short and J 6 bases short, with 7 bases between. Germline V lookup: CDR1 MNHEY, CDR2 SVGAGI.

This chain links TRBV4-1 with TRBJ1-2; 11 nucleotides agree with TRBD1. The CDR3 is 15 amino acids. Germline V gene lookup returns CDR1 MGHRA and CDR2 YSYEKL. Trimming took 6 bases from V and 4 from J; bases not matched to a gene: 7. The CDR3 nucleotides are TGCGCCAGCAGAGCACCGGGACAGGGGGGCTATGGCTACACCTTC. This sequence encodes CASRAPGQGGYGYTF.

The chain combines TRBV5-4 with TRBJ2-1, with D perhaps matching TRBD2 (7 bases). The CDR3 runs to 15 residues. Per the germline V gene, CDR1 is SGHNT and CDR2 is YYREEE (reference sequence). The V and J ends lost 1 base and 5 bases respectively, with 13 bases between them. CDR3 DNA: TGTGCCAGCAGCTTGTTCGGGGGGCCAAACAATGAGCAGTTCTTC. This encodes CASSLFGGPNNEQFF.

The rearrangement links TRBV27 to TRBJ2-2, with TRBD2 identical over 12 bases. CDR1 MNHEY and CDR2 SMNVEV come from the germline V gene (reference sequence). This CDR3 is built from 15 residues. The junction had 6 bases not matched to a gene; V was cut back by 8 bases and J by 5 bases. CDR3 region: CASSGTSGYTGELFF. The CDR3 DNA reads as TGTGCCAGCTCCGGGACTAGCGGGTATACCGGGGAGCTGTTTTTT.

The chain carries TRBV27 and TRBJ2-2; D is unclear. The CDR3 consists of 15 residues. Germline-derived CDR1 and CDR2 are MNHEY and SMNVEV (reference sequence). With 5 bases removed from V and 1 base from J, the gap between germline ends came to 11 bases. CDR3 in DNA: TGTGCCAGCAGTCGGCGGCCCATGAACACCGGGGAGCTGTTTTTT. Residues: CASSRRPMNTGELFF.

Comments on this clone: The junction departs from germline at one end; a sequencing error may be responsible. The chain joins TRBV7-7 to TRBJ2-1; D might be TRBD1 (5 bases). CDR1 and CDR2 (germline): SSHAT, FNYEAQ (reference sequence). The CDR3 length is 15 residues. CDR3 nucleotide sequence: TGTGCTAGCAGCCCAGGGTCCGGCGGAACCAATGAGCAGTTCTTC. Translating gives CASSPGSGGTNEQFF.

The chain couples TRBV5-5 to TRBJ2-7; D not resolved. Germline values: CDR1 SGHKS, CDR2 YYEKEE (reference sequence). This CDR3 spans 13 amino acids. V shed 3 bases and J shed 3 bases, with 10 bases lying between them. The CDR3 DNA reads TGTGCCAGCAGCTCCCTAGACCGCTACGAGCAGTACTTC. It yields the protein CASSSLDRYEQYF.

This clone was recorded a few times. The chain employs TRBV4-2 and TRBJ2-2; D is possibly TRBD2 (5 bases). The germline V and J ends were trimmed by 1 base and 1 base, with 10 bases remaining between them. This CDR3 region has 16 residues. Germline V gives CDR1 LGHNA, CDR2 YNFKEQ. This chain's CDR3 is CASSQANGVNTGELFF. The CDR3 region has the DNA TGTGCCAGCAGCCAAGCAAACGGGGTGAACACCGGGGAGCTGTTTTTT.

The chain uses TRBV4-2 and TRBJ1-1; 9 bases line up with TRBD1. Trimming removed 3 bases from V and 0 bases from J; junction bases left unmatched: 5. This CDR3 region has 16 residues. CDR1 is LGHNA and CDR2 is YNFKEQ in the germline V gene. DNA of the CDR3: TGTGCCAGCAGCCAGAGGGGACAGGGATTGAACACTGAAGCTTTCTTT. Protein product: CASSQRGQGLNTEAFF.

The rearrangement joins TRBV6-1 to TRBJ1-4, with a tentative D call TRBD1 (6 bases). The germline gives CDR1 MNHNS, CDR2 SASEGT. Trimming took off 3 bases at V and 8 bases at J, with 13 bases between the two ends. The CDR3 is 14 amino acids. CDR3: CASSEGAPGEKLFF. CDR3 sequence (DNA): TGTGCCAGCAGTGAGGGGGCGCCGGGCGAAAAACTGTTTTTT.

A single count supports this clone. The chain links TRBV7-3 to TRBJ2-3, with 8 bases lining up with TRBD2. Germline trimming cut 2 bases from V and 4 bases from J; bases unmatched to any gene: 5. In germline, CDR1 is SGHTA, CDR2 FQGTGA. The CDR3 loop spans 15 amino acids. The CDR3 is CASSLYRGGADTQYF. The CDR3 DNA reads TGTGCCAGCAGCTTATACCGGGGGGGCGCAGATACGCAGTATTTT.

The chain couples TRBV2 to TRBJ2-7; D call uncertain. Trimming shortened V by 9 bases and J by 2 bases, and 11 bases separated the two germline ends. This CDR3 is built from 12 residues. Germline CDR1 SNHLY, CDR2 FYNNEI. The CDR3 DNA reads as TGTGCCAGTAGTCATCGAGCCTACGAGCAGTACTTC. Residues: CASSHRAYEQYF.